This TCR beta chain emerged from a study of cytomegalovirus exposure and HLA in healthy donors. Study results and caveats: Trimming of TCR beta V- and J-genes showed a link, identified in a later analysis, to a missense DCLRE1C variant. TCR beta sequences numbering fewer than 20,000 were associated with HLA alleles at 0.05 false discovery rate in a later analysis. Of the V segments, some could not be distinguished, including TRBV6-2 and TRBV6-3, and were excluded. The authors enumerated around 150 TCR beta chains as linked to cytomegalovirus.

The V gene's germline CDR1 is SGDLS and CDR2 YYNGEE. Trimming cost V 3 bases and J 2 bases, with 12 bases left between them. The CDR3 covers 14 residues. The study ran its PCR with 60 Vbeta and 13 Jbeta primers. The repertoire was sequenced with immunoSEQ multiplex PCR; TCRdb's copy has only in-frame clones and lacks some. The sample has around 180,000 clones, around 83% seen once. Comment on this clone: Its antigen is still unknown. Distinct nucleotide sequences in the sample also encode this CDR3.

This TCR was sampled from a girl aged 2 to 10 in good health and CMV-seropositive. The specimen was PBMCs. V gene TRBV9 combines with J gene TRBJ2-7, with TRBD2 as a possible D gene (7 bases). The CDR3 coding sequence is TGTGCCAGCAGCGCGGGGGGCGGAACCTACGAGCAGTACTTC. Its translation: CASSAGGGTYEQYF.